This T cell receptor beta chain is drawn from a study of T cell responses to AZD1222 COVID-19 vaccine. Overall study findings and caveats: Repertoires were obtained only post-peak T cell response.

This table comes from immunoSEQ multiplex PCR, and its TCRdb copy is limited to in-frame clones, with some not included. Of around 53,000 clones in the sample, 65% to 90% were seen once. Trimming cost V 7 bases and J 1 base, with 8 bases left between them. The CDR3 runs to 12 residues. Germline V gene lookup returns CDR1 MGHDK and CDR2 SYGVNS. This clone was recorded a few times. Its antigen is as yet unknown. The clonotype was recovered from an adult who received the AZD1222 COVID-19 vaccine. The sample consisted of peripheral blood, taken 28 days after the second AZD1222 dose. The V gene is TRBV25-1, the J gene TRBJ2-7, with a tentative D call TRBD2 (6 bases). The CDR3 coding sequence is TGTGCCAGCATCGGGACTTCCTACGAGCAGTACTTC. Its protein is CASIGTSYEQYF.